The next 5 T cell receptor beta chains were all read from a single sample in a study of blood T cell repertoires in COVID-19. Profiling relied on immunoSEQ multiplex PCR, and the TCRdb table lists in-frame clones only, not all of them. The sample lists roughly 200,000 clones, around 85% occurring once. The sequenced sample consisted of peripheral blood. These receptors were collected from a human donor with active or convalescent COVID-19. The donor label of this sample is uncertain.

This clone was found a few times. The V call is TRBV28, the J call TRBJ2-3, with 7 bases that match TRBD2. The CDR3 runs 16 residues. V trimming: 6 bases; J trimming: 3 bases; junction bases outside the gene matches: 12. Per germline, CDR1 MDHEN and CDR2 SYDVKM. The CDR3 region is CASSPPRGGGTDTQYF. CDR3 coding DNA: TGTGCCAGCAGCCCCCCGCGGGGCGGGGGAACAGATACGCAGTATTTT.

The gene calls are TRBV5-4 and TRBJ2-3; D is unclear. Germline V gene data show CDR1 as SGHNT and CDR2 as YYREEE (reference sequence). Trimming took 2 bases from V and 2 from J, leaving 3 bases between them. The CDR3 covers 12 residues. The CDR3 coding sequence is TGTGCCAGCAGCTTCCTCACAGATACGCAGTATTTT. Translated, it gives CASSFLTDTQYF.

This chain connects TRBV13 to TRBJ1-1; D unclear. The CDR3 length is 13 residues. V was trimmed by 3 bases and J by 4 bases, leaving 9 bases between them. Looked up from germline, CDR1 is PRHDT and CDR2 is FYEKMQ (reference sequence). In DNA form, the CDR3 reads TGTGCCAGCAGCTTGCCCGGGATCACTGAAGCTTTCTTT. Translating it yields CASSLPGITEAFF.

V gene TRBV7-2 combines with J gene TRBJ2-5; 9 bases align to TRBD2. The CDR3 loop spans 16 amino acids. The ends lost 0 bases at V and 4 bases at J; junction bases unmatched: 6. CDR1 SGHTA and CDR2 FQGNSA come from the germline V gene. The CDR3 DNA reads TGTGCCAGCAGCTTAGCGGCGGGGGGGGTAGGAGAGACCCAGTACTTC. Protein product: CASSLAAGGVGETQYF.

The CDR3 DNA sequence: TGTGCCAGCAGCCTCTCGGGTGCAGCAGAGGAGACCCAGTACTTC. Translating it yields CASSLSGAAEETQYF. The chain carries TRBV13 and TRBJ2-5; D is ambiguous. V lost 5 bases and J lost 5, with 18 bases in between. Germline lookup yields CDR1 PRHDT and CDR2 FYEKMQ (reference sequence). The CDR3 has 15 residues.